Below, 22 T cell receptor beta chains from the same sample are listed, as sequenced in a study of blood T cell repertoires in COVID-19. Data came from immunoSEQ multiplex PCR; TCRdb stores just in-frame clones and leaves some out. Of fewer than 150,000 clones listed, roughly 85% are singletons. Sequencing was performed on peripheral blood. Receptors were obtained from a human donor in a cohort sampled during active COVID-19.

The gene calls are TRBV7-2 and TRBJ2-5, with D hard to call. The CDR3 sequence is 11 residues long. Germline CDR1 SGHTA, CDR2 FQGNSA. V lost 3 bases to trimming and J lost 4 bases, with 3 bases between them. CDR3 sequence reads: CASSFGETQYF. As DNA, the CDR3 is TGTGCCAGCAGCTTCGGAGAGACCCAGTACTTC.

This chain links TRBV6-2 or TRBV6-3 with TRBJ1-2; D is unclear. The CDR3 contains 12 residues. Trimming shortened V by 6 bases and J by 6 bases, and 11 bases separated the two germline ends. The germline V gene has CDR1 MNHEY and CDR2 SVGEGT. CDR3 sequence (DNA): TGTGCCAGCAGCCACCGCGGGGATGGCTACACCTTC. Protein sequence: CASSHRGDGYTF.

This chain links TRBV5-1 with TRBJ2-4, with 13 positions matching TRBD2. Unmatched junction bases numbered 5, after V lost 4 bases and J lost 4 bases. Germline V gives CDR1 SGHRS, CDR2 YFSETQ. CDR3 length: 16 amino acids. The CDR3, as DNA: TGCGCCAGCAGCCCGACTAGCGGGGGGAGAAAAAACATTCAGTACTTC. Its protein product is CASSPTSGGRKNIQYF.

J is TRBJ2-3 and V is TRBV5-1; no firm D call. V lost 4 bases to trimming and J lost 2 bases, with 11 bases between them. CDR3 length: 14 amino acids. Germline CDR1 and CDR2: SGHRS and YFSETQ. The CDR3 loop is CASSPTVLTDTQYF. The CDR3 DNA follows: TGCGCCAGCAGCCCCACCGTACTCACAGATACGCAGTATTTT. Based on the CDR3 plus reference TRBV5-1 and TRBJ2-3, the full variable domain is KAGVTQTPRYLIKTRGQQVTLSCSPISGHRSVSWYQQTPGQGLQFLFEYFSETQRNKGNFPGRFSGRQFSNSRSEMNVSTLELGDSALYLCASSPTVLTDTQYFGPGTRLTVL.

This CDR3 reads CASSQDPGGRGTEAFF. As DNA, the CDR3 is TGTGCCAGCAGCCAAGATCCCGGGGGGAGAGGCACTGAAGCTTTCTTT. The chain joins TRBV4-2 to TRBJ1-1, with D tentatively TRBD1 (5 bases). CDR3 length: 16 amino acids. The V gene lost 0 bases and the J gene lost 4 bases, with 15 bases spanning the gap. CDR1 is LGHNA and CDR2 is YNFKEQ in the germline V gene.

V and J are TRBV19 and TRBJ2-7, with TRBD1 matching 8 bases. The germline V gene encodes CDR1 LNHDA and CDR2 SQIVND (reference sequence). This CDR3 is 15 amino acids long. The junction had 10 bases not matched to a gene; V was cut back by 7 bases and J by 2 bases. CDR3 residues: CASTARQGPPYEQYF. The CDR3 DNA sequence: TGTGCCAGTACCGCCCGACAGGGGCCTCCCTACGAGCAGTACTTC.

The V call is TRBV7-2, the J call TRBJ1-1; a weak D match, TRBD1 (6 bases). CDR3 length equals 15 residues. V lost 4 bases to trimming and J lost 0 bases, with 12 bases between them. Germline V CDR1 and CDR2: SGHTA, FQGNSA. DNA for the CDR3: TGTGCCAGCAGCTCAAGACAGGCGATGAACACTGAAGCTTTCTTT. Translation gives CASSSRQAMNTEAFF.

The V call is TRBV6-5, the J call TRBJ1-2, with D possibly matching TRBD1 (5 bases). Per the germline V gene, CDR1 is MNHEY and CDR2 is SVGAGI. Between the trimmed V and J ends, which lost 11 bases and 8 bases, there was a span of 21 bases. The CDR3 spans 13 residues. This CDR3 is CALGMGGVDGYTF. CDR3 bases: TGTGCCTTGGGTATGGGGGGTGTGGACGGCTACACCTTC.

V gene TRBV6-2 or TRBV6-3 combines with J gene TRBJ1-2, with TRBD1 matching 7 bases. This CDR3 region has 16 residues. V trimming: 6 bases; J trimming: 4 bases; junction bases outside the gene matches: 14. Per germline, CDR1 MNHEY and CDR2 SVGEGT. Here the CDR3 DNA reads TGTGCCAGCAGCAAGGGTCTACAGGGGCGCCCCTATGGCTACACCTTC. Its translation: CASSKGLQGRPYGYTF.

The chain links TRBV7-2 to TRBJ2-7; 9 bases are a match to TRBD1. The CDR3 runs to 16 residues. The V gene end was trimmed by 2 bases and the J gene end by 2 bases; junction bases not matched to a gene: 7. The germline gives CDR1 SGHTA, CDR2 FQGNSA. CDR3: CASSLHGQGSPYEQYF. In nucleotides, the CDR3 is TGTGCCAGCAGCTTACACGGACAGGGGTCTCCCTACGAGCAGTACTTC.

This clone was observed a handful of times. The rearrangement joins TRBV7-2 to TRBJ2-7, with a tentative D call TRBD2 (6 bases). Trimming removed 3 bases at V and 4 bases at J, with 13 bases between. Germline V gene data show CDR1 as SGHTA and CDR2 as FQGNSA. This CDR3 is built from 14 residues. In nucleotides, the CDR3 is TGTGCCAGCAGCTTGGCGGGGATTTGGTACGAGCAGTACTTC. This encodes CASSLAGIWYEQYF.

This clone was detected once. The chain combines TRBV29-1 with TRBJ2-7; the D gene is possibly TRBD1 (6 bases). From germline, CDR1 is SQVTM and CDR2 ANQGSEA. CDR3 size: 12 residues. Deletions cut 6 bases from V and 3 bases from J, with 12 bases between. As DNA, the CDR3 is TGCAGCGTCGCCGAGACAGGCTACGAGCAGTACTTC. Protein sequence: CSVAETGYEQYF.

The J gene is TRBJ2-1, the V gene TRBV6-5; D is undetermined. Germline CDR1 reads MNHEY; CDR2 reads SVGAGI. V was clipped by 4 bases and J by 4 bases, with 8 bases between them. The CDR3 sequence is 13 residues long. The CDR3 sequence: CASSSNTYNEQFF. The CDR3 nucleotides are TGTGCCAGCAGTTCCAACACATACAATGAGCAGTTCTTC.

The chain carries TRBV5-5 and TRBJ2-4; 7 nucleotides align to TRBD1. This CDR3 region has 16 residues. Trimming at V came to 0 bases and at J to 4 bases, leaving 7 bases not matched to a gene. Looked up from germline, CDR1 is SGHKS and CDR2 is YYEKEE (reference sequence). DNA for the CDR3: TGTGCCAGCAGCTTGGGCGGCTCAGGGGGTAAAAACATTCAGTACTTC. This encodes CASSLGGSGGKNIQYF.

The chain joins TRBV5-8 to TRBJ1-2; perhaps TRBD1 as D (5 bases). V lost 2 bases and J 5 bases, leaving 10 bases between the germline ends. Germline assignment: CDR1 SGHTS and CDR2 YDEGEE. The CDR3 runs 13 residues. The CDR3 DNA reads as TGTGCCAGCAGCTTAGGTCCAGGGTATGGCTACACCTTC. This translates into CASSLGPGYGYTF.

The CDR3 is CASSKRSGSTDTQYF. The CDR3 DNA follows: TGTGCCAGCAGCAAACGGAGCGGGAGCACAGATACGCAGTATTTT. This rearrangement joins TRBV11-3 to TRBJ2-3; a weak D match, TRBD2 (6 bases). Trimming removed 5 bases at V and 0 bases at J, with 12 bases between. The CDR3 is 15 amino acids. Germline V gene data show CDR1 as SGHNT and CDR2 as YENEEA.

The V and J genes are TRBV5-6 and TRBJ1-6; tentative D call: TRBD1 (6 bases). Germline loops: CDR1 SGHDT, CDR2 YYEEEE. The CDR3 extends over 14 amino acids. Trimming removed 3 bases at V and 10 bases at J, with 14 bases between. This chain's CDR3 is CASSSLQGISPLHF. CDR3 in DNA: TGTGCCAGCAGCTCTTTACAGGGTATCTCACCCCTCCACTTT.

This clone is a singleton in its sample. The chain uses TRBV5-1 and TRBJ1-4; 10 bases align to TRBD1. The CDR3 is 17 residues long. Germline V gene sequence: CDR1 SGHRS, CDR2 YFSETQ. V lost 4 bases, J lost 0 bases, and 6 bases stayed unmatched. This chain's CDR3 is CASSAGQGFATNEKLFF. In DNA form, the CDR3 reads TGCGCCAGCAGCGCGGGACAGGGGTTCGCAACTAATGAAAAACTGTTTTTT.

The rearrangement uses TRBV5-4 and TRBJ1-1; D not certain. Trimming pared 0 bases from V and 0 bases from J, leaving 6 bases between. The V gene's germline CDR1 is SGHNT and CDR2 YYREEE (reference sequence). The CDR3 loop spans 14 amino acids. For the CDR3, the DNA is TGTGCCAGCAGCTTGGACATTGTGAACACTGAAGCTTTCTTT. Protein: CASSLDIVNTEAFF.

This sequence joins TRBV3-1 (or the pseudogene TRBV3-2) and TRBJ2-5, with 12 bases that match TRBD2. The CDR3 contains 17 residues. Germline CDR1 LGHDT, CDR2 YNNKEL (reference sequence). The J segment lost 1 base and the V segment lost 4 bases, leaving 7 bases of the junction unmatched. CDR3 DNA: TGTGCCAGCAGCCGACAGACTAGCGGGGGTTTCCAAGAGACCCAGTACTTC. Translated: CASSRQTSGGFQETQYF.

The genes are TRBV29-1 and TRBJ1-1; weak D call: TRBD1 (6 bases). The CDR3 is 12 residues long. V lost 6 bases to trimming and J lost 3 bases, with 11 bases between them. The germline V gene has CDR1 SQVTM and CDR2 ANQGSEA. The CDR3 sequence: CSVCTGYTEAFF. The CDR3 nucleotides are TGCAGCGTGTGTACAGGGTACACTGAAGCTTTCTTT.

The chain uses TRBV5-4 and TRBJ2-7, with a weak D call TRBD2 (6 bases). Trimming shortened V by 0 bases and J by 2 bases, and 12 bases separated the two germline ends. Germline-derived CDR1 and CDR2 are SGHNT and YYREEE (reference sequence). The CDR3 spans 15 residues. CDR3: CASSLAAGPTYEQYF. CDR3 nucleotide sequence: TGTGCCAGCAGCTTGGCGGCGGGGCCTACCTACGAGCAGTACTTC.